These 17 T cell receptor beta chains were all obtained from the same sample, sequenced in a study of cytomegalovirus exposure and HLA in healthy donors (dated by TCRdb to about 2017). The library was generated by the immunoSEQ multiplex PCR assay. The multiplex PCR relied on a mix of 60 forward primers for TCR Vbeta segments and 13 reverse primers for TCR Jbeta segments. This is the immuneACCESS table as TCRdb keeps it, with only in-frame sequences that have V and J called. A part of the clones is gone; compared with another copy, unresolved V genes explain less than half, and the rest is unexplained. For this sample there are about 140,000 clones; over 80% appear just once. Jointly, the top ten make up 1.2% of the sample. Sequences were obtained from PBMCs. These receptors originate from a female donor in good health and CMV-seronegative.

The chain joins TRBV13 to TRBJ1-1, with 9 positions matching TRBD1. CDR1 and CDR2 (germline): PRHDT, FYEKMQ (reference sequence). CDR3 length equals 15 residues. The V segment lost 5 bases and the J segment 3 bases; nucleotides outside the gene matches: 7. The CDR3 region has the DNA TGTGCCAGCAGCCTCCGGGACAGGGCTCACACTGAAGCTTTCTTT. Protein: CASSLRDRAHTEAFF.

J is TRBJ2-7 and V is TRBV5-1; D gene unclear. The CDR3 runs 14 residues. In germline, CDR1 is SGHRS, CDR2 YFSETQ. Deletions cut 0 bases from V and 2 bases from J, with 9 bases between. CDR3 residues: CASSLVLGAYEQYF. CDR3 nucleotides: TGCGCCAGCAGCTTGGTCCTAGGCGCCTACGAGCAGTACTTC.

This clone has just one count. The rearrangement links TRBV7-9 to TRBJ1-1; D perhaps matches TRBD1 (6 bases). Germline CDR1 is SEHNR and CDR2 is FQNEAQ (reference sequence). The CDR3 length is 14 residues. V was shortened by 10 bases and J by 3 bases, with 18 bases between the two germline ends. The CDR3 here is CATEFRDTDTEAFF. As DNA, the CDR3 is TGTGCCACTGAGTTCCGGGACACGGACACTGAAGCTTTCTTT.

In nucleotides, the CDR3 is TGTGCCAGCAGCGTAGGTGGGAGCCCCTACGAGCAGTACTTC. Translation: CASSVGGSPYEQYF. The chain joins TRBV9 to TRBJ2-7, with D possibly matching TRBD2 (5 bases). V shed 0 bases and J shed 2 bases, with 9 bases lying between them. The CDR3 consists of 14 residues. In germline, CDR1 is SGDLS, CDR2 YYNGEE.

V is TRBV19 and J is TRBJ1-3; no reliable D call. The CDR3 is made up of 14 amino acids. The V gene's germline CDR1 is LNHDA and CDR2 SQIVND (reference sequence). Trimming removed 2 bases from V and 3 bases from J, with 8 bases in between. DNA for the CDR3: TGTGCCAGTAGTATATACCTCAGTGGAAACACCATATATTTT. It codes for CASSIYLSGNTIYF.

The CDR3 here is CASNSGQGIGTDTQYF. The CDR3 coding sequence is TGTGCCAGCAATTCGGGACAGGGAATCGGCACAGATACGCAGTATTTT. The chain joins TRBV2 to TRBJ2-3; 9 nucleotides align to TRBD1. Germline values: CDR1 SNHLY, CDR2 FYNNEI. This CDR3 comprises 16 residues. The J segment lost 1 base and the V segment lost 7 bases, leaving 9 bases of the junction unmatched.

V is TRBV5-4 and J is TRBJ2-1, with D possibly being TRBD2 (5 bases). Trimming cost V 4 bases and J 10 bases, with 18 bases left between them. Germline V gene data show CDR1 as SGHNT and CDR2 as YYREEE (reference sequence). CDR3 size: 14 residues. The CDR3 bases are TGTGCCAGCAGCCCCGGGAAGGGTACTCTAGAGCAGTTCTTC. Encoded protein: CASSPGKGTLEQFF.

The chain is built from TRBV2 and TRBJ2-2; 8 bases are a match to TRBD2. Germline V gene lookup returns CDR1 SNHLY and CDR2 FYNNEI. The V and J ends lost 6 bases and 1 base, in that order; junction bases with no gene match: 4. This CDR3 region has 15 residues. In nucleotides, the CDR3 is TGTGCCAGCAGAGCACTAGCGGTGAACACCGGGGAGCTGTTTTTT. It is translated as CASRALAVNTGELFF. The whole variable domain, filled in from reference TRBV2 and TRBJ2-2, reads EPEVTQTPSHQVTQMGQEVILRCVPISNHLYFYWYRQILGQKVEFLVSFYNNEISEKSEIFDDQFSVERPDGSNFTLKIRSTKLEDSAMYFCASRALAVNTGELFFGEGSRLTVL.

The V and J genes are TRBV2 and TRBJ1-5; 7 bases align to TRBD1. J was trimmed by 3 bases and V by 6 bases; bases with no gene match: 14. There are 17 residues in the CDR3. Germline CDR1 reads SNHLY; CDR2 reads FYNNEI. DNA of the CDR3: TGTGCCAGCAGCTCAAGACAGGGCTTGACTAACAATCAGCCCCAGCATTTT. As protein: CASSSRQGLTNNQPQHF.

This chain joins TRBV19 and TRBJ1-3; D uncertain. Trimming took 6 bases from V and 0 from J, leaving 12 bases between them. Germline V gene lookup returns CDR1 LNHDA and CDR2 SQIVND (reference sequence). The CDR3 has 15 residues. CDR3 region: CASSDGDRSGNTIYF. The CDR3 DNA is TGTGCCAGTAGCGATGGAGACCGCTCTGGAAACACCATATATTTT.

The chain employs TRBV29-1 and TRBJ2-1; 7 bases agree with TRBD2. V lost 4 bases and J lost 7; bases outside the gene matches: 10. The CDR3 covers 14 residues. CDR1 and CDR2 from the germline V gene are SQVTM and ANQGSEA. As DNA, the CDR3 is TGCAGCGTTGCCTGGGCGGGAGTTGGAAATGAGCAGTTCTTC. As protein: CSVAWAGVGNEQFF.

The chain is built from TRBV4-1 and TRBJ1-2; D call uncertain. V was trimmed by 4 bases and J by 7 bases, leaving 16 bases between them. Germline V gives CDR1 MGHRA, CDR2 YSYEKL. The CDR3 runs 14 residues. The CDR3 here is CASSLELPPPGYTF. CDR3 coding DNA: TGCGCCAGCAGCCTTGAACTGCCTCCCCCTGGCTACACCTTC.

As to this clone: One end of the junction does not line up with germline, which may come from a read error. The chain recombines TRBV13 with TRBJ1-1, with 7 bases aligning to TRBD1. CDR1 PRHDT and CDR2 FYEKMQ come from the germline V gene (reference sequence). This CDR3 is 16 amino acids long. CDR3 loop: CASNLKLGQANTEAFF. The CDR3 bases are TGTGCCAGCAACTTAAAGCTTGGACAGGCGAACACTGAAGCTTTCTTT.

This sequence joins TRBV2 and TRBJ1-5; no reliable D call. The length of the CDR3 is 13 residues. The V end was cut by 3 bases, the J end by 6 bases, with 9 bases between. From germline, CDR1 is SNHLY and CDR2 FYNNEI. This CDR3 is CASSDAGGQPQHF. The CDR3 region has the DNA TGTGCCAGCAGTGACGCCGGAGGTCAGCCCCAGCATTTT.

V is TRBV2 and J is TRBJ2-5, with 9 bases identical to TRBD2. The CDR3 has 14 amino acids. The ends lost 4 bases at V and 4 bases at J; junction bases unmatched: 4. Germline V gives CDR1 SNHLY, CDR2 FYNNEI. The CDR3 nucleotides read TGTGCCAGCAGTGCGGTTAGCGGGAGAGAGACCCAGTACTTC. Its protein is CASSAVSGRETQYF.

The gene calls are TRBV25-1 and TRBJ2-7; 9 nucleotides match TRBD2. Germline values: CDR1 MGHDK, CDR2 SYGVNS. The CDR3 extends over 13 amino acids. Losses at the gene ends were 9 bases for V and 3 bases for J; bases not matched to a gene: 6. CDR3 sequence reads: CASTGTSNYEQYF. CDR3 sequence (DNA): TGTGCCAGTACCGGGACTAGCAACTACGAGCAGTACTTC.

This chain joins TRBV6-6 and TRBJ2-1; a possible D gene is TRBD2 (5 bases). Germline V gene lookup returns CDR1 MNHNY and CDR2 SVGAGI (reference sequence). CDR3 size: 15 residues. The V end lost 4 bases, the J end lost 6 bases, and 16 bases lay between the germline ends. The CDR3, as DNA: TGTGCCAGCAGTTCCCGGACTTCCGGCAGCAATGAGCAGTTCTTC. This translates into CASSSRTSGSNEQFF.